A selection of T cell receptor beta chains follows, all from one sample in a study of a mutant IDH1 vaccine in newly diagnosed glioma. Antigens of these TCRs are unknown. The repertoire was sequenced with immunoSEQ multiplex PCR; TCRdb's copy has only in-frame clones and lacks some. There are tens of thousands of clones in the sample; roughly 80% occur only once, and roughly an eighth lies in the top ten. The material sequenced was PBMCs, taken from a glioma patient whose treatment included an IDH1 peptide vaccine. The receptor set was obtained from a man aged 45 to 65 with glioma. Each CDR3 is given with its conserved first and last residue. The D gene is left open where the match is weak. Clone size is stated in some rows and not others, as once, few, many or a class when expanded.

v_gene,d_gene,j_gene,abundance,CDR3nt,CDR3aa
TRBV15,TRBD1,TRBJ1-2,.,TGTGCCACCAGCAGCAACAGGGGGCTCTCCTATGGCTACACCTTC,CATSSNRGLSYGYTF
TRBV5-4,.,TRBJ2-3,once,TGTGCCAGCAGTGGCGGACGAATCACCTTGGATACGCAGTATTTT,CASSGGRITLDTQYF
TRBV6-5,TRBD1,TRBJ1-2,once,TGTGCCAGCAGTTACGTGACAGGGAAGAGAAATGGCTACACCTTC,CASSYVTGKRNGYTF
TRBV15,TRBD2,TRBJ2-7,.,TGTGCCACCAGCAGACCTAGCGGGGCCTTGACCGGGGAGCAGTACTTC,CATSRPSGALTGEQYF
TRBV4-2,TRBD1,TRBJ1-2,few,TGTGCCAGCAGCCAACTCGGACAGGGGGCCGACTATGGCTACACCTTC,CASSQLGQGADYGYTF
TRBV6-6,.,TRBJ2-1,.,TGTGCCAGCCTAGCCAGAGACAATGAGCAGTTCTTC,CASLARDNEQFF
TRBV7-9,.,TRBJ2-7,.,TGTGCCAGCAGCCTCTCCTACGAGCAGTACTTC,CASSLSYEQYF
TRBV6-5,.,TRBJ2-2,few,TGTGCCAGCAGTTCCCCGGGGACCGGGGAGCTGTTTTTT,CASSSPGTGELFF
TRBV7-9,.,TRBJ1-4,.,TGTGCCAGCCGTCCTGGCGGGAGGGATGAAAAACTGTTTTTT,CASRPGGRDEKLFF
TRBV10-3,TRBD1,TRBJ1-2,few,TGTGCCATCAGTCTAAGACAGGGCTATGGCTACACCTTC,CAISLRQGYGYTF
TRBV6-6,.,TRBJ1-4,.,TGTGCCAGCAGACTAATCCAGGGGTGGGGTGAAAAACTGTTTTTT,CASRLIQGWGEKLFF
TRBV13,.,TRBJ2-5,.,TGTGCCAGCAGCTTAGCGTGGACAGAGCCAGAGACCCAGTACTTC,CASSLAWTEPETQYF
TRBV27,.,TRBJ2-7,.,TGTGCCAGCCCTAATCGCGGGCAAGCTAAACCCCGTAGCTCCTACGAGCAGTACTTC,CASPNRGQAKPRSSYEQYF
TRBV5-4,.,TRBJ2-5,once,TGTGCCAGCAGCCCTCCCCAGGGGCGGGAGACCCAGTACTTC,CASSPPQGRETQYF
TRBV5-1,TRBD2,TRBJ2-7,.,TGCGCCAGCAGCCTAGGACTAGCGGGAAGCTACGAGCAGTACTTC,CASSLGLAGSYEQYF
TRBV11-2,.,TRBJ2-2,.,TGTGCCAGCAGCTTAGCGGGGGGCCTAAACGGGGAGCTGTTTTTT,CASSLAGGLNGELFF
TRBV6-5,TRBD2,TRBJ2-3,.,TGTGCCAGCAGTCCTACTAGCGGGGGCGGGAATACGCAGTATTTT,CASSPTSGGGNTQYF
TRBV7-2,TRBD2,TRBJ2-7,.,TGTGCCAGCAGCTTAGATGGCGGGAGGGCGGGAGAGCAGTACTTC,CASSLDGGRAGEQYF
TRBV30,TRBD2,TRBJ2-7,.,TGTGCCTGGGTCTTCGGGACTAGCGGGGGAAAGCAGTACTTC,CAWVFGTSGGKQYF
TRBV5-1,TRBD2,TRBJ2-3,.,TGCGCCAGCAGCTCACGGACTAGCGGGAGGGTAGATACGCAGTATTTT,CASSSRTSGRVDTQYF
TRBV19,.,TRBJ1-1,.,TGTGCCAGTAGTATGACGGAGAACACTGAAGCTTTCTTT,CASSMTENTEAFF
TRBV5-4,TRBD2,TRBJ2-1,.,TGTGCCAGCAGCTTATCCGGGAGGGCCGGGGATGAGCAGTTCTTC,CASSLSGRAGDEQFF
TRBV14,.,TRBJ1-1,.,TGTGCCAGCAGCCAAGTGACAAGAACTGAAGCTTTCTTT,CASSQVTRTEAFF
TRBV19,TRBD1,TRBJ1-3,few,TGTGCCAGTAGGACCGACAGGGTGAATGGAAACACCATATATTTT,CASRTDRVNGNTIYF
TRBV30,.,TRBJ1-1,few,TGTGCCTGGAGTGTTCTCACGTTGAACACTGAAGCTTTCTTT,CAWSVLTLNTEAFF
TRBV11-3,TRBD1,TRBJ2-7,.,TGTGCCAGCAGCTCTGGACAGGGGCTTTCCTACGAGCAGTACTTC,CASSSGQGLSYEQYF
TRBV6-5,.,TRBJ2-6,.,TGTGCCAGCACGAGAGAGGCCTCTGGGGCCAACGTCCTGACTTTC,CASTREASGANVLTF
TRBV5-1,.,TRBJ2-3,once,TGCGCCAGCAGCTTGGAAGGCCGCGCAGGCACAGATACGCAGTATTTT,CASSLEGRAGTDTQYF
TRBV19,TRBD1,TRBJ2-2,once,TGTGCCAGCGTTCGGACAGGGATGGCCGGGGAGCTGTTTTTT,CASVRTGMAGELFF
TRBV29-1,TRBD1,TRBJ1-1,.,TGCAGCGTCCCCATTTCCCCACCCCCGGGACAGGGTAGGGTCCCTGAAGCTTTCTTT,CSVPISPPPGQGRVPEAFF
TRBV5-4,.,TRBJ2-7,.,TGTGCCAGCAGCTTGGAGGCCAACTCCTACGAGCAGTACTTC,CASSLEANSYEQYF
TRBV7-8,TRBD2,TRBJ2-1,.,TGTGCCAGCAGCCTGGGACTAGCGGTGAGGAATGAGCAGTTCTTC,CASSLGLAVRNEQFF
TRBV9,TRBD2,TRBJ2-5,.,TGTGCCAGCAGCGTACGTCCTAGCGGGGGGAAAGAGACCCAGTACTTC,CASSVRPSGGKETQYF
TRBV4-1,.,TRBJ1-1,.,TGCGCCAGCAGCCAAGTAGGAGTGAACACTGAAGCTTTCTTT,CASSQVGVNTEAFF
TRBV4-2,.,TRBJ1-2,.,TGTGCCAGCAGCCGCCGGACAGTTGGCTACACCTTC,CASSRRTVGYTF
TRBV5-5,.,TRBJ1-6,.,TGTGCCAGCAGCTCCCAGAGGGCCCTCCACTTT,CASSSQRALHF
TRBV7-2,.,TRBJ2-3,.,TGTGCCAGCAGAGAGGGACCCTCGGGGTTAGGCACAGATACGCAGTATTTT,CASREGPSGLGTDTQYF
TRBV13,.,TRBJ2-3,once,TGTGCCAGCAGCCCCGGAAGGGTGGATACGCAGTATTTT,CASSPGRVDTQYF
TRBV28,.,TRBJ2-5,.,TGTGCCAGCAGGCCCCCCCAGGGGGGGCAAGAGACCCAGTACTTC,CASRPPQGGQETQYF
TRBV19,.,TRBJ2-7,.,TGTGCCAGTAGTATAGGGGCAGGCTACGAGCAGTACTTC,CASSIGAGYEQYF
TRBV28,.,TRBJ1-5,.,TGTGCCAGCAGTTTACCGACATTTAGCAATCAGCCCCAGCATTTT,CASSLPTFSNQPQHF
TRBV13,.,TRBJ2-1,.,TGTGCCAGCAGAATAGGCCTCAGTGGTGAGCAGTTCTTC,CASRIGLSGEQFF
TRBV5-6,.,TRBJ1-1,.,TGTGCCAGCAGCTCGGGTCCTTTGAACACTGAAGCTTTCTTT,CASSSGPLNTEAFF
TRBV14,.,TRBJ2-5,.,TGTGCCAGCAGCCAAGTGGGCGCCCTCCGGACCCAGTACTTC,CASSQVGALRTQYF
TRBV27,TRBD2,TRBJ2-7,.,TGTGCCAGCAGACCTAGCGGGAGGGCCCTTAATGAGCAGTACTTC,CASRPSGRALNEQYF
TRBV29-1,.,TRBJ1-2,.,TGCAGCGTTAACAGGGATGGTGGTGGCTACACCTTC,CSVNRDGGGYTF
TRBV2,.,TRBJ1-4,.,TGTGCCAGCAGTGAGATAGGGGCAACTAATGAAAAACTGTTTTTT,CASSEIGATNEKLFF
TRBV7-2,.,TRBJ2-7,.,TGTGCCAGCAGCCTGGTACAGGCCTACGAGCAGTACTTC,CASSLVQAYEQYF
TRBV25-1,.,TRBJ1-2,.,TGTGCCAGCAGTGACCGGACAGCCCGAAGTGGCTACACCTTC,CASSDRTARSGYTF